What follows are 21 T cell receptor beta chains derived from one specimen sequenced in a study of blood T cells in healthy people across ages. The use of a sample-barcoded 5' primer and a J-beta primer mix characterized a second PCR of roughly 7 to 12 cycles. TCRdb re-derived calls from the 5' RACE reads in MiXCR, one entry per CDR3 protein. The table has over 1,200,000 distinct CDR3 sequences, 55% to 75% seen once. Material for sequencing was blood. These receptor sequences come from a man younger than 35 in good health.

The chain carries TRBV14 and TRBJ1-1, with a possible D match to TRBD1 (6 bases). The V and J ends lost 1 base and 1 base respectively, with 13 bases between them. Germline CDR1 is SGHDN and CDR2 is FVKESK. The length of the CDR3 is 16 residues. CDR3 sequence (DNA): TGTGCCAGCAGCCAAGTTGCCGCGGGGGCGAACACTGAAGCTTTCTTT. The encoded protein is CASSQVAAGANTEAFF.

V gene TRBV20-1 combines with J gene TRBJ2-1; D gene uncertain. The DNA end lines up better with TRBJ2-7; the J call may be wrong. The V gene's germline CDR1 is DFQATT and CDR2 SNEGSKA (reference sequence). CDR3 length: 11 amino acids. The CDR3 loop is CSAWVGGEQYF. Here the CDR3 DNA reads TGCAGTGCTTGGGTCGGTGGCGAGCAGTACTTC.

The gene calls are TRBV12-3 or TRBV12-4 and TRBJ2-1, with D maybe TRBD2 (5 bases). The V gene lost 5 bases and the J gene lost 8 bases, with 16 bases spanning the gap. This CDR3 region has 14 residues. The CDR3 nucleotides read TGTGCCAGCAGTCGGACGGGGTCCGGGGATGAGCAGTTCTTC. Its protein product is CASSRTGSGDEQFF.

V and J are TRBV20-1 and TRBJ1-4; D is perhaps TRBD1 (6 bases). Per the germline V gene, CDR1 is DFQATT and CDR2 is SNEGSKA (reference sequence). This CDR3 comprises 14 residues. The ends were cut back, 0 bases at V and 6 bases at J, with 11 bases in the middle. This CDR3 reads CSARDGDTDEKLFF. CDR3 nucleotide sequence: TGCAGTGCTAGAGATGGGGACACCGATGAAAAACTGTTTTTT.

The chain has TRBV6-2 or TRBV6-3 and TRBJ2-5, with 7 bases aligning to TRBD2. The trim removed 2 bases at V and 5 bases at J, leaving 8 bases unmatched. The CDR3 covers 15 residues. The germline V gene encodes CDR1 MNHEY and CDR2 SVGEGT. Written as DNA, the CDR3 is TGTGCCAGCAGTTACGAGCGGGGATGGTGGGAGACCCAGTACTTC. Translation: CASSYERGWWETQYF.

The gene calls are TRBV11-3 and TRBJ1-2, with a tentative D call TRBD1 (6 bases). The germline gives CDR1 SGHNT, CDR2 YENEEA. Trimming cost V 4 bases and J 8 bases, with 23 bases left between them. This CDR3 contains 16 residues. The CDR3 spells CASSSIKNTGSKGYTF. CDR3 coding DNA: TGTGCCAGCAGCTCCATCAAAAATACAGGGTCTAAGGGCTACACCTTC.

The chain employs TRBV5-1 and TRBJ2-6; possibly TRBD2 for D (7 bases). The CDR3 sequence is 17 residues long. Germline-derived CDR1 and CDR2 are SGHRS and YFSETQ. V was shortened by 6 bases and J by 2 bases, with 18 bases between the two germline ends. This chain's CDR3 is CASIPTWGGAGANVLTF. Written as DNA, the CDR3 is TGCGCCAGCATCCCTACGTGGGGGGGCGCTGGGGCCAACGTCCTGACTTTC.

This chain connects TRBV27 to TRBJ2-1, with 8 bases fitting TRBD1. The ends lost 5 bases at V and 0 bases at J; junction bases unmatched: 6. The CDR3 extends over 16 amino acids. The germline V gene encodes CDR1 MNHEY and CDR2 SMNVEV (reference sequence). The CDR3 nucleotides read TGTGCCAGCAGTCTCCGACAGGGGATCTCCTACAATGAGCAGTTCTTC. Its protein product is CASSLRQGISYNEQFF.

CDR3 nucleotides: TGTGCCACCAGTGGGACAGGATTAAGCACAGATACGCAGTATTTT. This translates into CATSGTGLSTDTQYF. V usage is TRBV24-1 and J usage is TRBJ2-3; 7 bases match TRBD1. The CDR3 is 15 residues long. CDR1 is KGHDR, CDR2 SFDVKD, per germline. The V gene end was trimmed by 5 bases and the J gene end by 0 bases; junction bases not matched to a gene: 4.

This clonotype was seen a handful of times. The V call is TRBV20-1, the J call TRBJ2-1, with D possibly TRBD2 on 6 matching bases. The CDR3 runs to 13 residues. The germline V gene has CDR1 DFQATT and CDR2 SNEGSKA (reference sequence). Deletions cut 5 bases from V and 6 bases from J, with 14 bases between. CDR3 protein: CSALSGEVNEQFF. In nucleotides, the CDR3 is TGCAGTGCTCTTTCCGGGGAGGTCAATGAGCAGTTCTTC.

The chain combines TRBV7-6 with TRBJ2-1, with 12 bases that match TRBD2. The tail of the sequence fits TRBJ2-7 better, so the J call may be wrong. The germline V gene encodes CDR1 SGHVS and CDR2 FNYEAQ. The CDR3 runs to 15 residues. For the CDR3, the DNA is TGTGCCAGCAGTCCGACTAGCGGGAGCTACAATGAGCAGTACTTC. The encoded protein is CASSPTSGSYNEQYF.

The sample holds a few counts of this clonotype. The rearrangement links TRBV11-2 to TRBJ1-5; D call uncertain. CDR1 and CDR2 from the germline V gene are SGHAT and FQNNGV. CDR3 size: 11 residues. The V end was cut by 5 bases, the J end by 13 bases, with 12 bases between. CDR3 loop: CASSGLRGQHF. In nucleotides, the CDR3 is TGTGCCAGCAGCGGCCTTCGAGGGCAGCATTTT.

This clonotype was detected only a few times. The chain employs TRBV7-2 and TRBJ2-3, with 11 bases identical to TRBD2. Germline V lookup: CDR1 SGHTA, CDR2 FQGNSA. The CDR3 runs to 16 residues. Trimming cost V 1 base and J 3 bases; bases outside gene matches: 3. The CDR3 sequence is CASSLGLAGPTDTQYF. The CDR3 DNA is TGTGCCAGCAGCTTAGGACTAGCGGGGCCTACAGATACGCAGTATTTT.

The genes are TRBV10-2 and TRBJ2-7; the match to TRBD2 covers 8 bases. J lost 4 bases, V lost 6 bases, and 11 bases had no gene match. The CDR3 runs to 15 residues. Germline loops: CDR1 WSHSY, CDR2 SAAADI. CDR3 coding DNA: TGCGCCAGCAGACCCCTGGCGGGAGGTATTTACGAGCAGTACTTC. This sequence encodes CASRPLAGGIYEQYF.

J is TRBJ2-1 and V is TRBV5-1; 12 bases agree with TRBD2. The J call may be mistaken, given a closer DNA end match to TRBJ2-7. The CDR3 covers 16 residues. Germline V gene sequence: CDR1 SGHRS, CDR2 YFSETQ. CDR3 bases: TGCGCCAGCAGCGCCCGACTAGCGGGAGCCTACAATGAGCAGTACTTC. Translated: CASSARLAGAYNEQYF.

This CDR3 reads CASSSSKEGRNEKLFF. In DNA form, the CDR3 reads TGTGCCAGCAGCTCCTCCAAGGAAGGGAGAAATGAAAAACTGTTTTTT. The chain has TRBV5-6 and TRBJ1-4; D gene ambiguous. This CDR3 region has 16 residues. CDR1 SGHDT and CDR2 YYEEEE come from the germline V gene. Trimming removed 3 bases at V and 5 bases at J, with 17 bases between.

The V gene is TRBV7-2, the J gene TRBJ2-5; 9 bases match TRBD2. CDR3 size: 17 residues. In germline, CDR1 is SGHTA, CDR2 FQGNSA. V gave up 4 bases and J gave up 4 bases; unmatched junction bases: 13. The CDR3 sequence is CASSSSAGGRGGETQYF. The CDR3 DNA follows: TGTGCCAGCAGCTCTAGTGCCGGCGGGAGGGGGGGAGAGACCCAGTACTTC.

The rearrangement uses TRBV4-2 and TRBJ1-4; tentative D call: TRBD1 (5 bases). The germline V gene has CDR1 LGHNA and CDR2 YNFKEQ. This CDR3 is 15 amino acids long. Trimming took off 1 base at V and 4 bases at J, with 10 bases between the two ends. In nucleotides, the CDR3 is TGTGCCAGCAGCCAAGGGGGGGAGGTTAATGAAAAACTGTTTTTT. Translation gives CASSQGGEVNEKLFF.

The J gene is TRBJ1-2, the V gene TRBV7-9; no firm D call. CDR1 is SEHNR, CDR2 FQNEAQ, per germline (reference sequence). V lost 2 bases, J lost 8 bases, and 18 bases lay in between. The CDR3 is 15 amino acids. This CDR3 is CASSLKTLGWRGYTF. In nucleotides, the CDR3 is TGTGCCAGCAGCTTAAAGACCCTGGGTTGGCGCGGCTACACCTTC.

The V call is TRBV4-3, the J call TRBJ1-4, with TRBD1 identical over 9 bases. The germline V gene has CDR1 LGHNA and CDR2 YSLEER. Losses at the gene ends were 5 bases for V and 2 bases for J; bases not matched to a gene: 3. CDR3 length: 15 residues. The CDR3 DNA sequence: TGCGCCAGCAGCGGACAGGGGAACACTAATGAAAAACTGTTTTTT. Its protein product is CASSGQGNTNEKLFF.

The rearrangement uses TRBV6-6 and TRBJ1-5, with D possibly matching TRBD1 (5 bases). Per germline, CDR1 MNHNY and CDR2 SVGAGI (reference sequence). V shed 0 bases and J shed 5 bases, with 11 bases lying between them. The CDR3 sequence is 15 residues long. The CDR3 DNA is TGTGCCAGCAGTTACTCGAGTTCAGGGCATCAGCCCCAGCATTTT. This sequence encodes CASSYSSSGHQPQHF.